These 10 T cell receptor beta chains originate from one sample sequenced in a study of blood T cells in healthy people across ages. A J-beta primer mix and a sample-barcoded 5' primer were used in a second PCR of roughly 7 to 12 cycles. TCRdb redid the calling of the 5' RACE reads with MiXCR, one entry per CDR3 protein. The data contain roughly 500,000 distinct CDR3 sequences, 27% of them singletons. The sequenced sample was blood. The receptors were gathered from a woman between 65 and 79 years old in good health.

The chain is built from TRBV11-2 and TRBJ1-1; D remains ambiguous. The CDR3 totals 14 residues. Germline lookup yields CDR1 SGHAT and CDR2 FQNNGV. The V and J ends lost 1 base and 7 bases respectively, with 13 bases between them. CDR3 protein: CASSLVRKANEAFF. DNA of the CDR3: TGTGCCAGCAGCTTAGTACGTAAGGCGAATGAAGCTTTCTTT.

The CDR3 reads CASSLDGVTTEAFF. In nucleotides, the CDR3 is TGTGCCAGCAGCCTCGACGGTGTAACCACTGAAGCTTTCTTT. The rearrangement uses TRBV5-4 and TRBJ1-1, with D uncertain. CDR3 size: 14 residues. V shed 4 bases and J shed 4 bases, with 14 bases lying between them. Germline CDR1 and CDR2: SGHNT and YYREEE (reference sequence).

The V and J genes are TRBV6-1 and TRBJ1-2; 7 positions match TRBD1. From germline, CDR1 is MNHNS and CDR2 SASEGT. The CDR3 is 17 residues long. The V and J ends lost 0 bases and 4 bases, in that order; junction bases with no gene match: 11. The CDR3 bases are TGTGCCAGCAGTGAAGCACCAGACAGGGAACGCTTCTATGGCTACACCTTC. Its protein is CASSEAPDRERFYGYTF.

This clonotype was observed a few times. This sequence joins TRBV24-1 and TRBJ2-5; D gene uncertain. The J call may be wrong; the DNA end is better matched by TRBJ2-1. The germline gives CDR1 KGHDR, CDR2 SFDVKD. CDR3 length: 12 amino acids. CDR3 sequence: CATSVFSNEQFF. The CDR3 DNA reads TGTGCCACCAGTGTCTTCAGCAATGAGCAGTTCTTC.

The chain employs TRBV20-1 and TRBJ2-7; TRBD2 agrees at 8 bases. After removal of 6 bases from V and 4 bases from J, the junction contained 8 bases not matched to a gene. The germline CDR1 and CDR2 sequences are DFQATT and SNEGSKA (reference sequence). There are 13 residues in the CDR3. The CDR3 DNA follows: TGCAGTGCCTTAAGCGGGAGTGCGTACGAGCAGTACTTC. This gives the protein CSALSGSAYEQYF.

V usage is TRBV2 and J usage is TRBJ2-5; D is unresolved. The J call may be in error: the DNA end matches TRBJ2-7 better. Per germline, CDR1 SNHLY and CDR2 FYNNEI. CDR3 length: 14 residues. CDR3 residues: CASSEVGFAYEQYF. The CDR3 DNA reads as TGTGCCAGCAGTGAAGTGGGGTTTGCCTACGAGCAGTACTTC.

In this sample, this clonotype turned up a few times. The chain links TRBV5-6 to TRBJ1-2; D unresolved. The CDR3 runs 13 residues. Trimming pared 1 base from V and 4 bases from J, leaving 8 bases between. Germline CDR1 reads SGHDT; CDR2 reads YYEEEE. CDR3 protein: CASSLRQTYGYTF. CDR3 nucleotide sequence: TGTGCCAGCAGCTTGCGTCAGACCTATGGCTACACCTTC.

This clonotype was counted only a few times. The V and J genes are TRBV5-1 and TRBJ2-1, with unresolved D. This CDR3 has 15 amino acids. V shed 1 base and J shed 0 bases, with 8 bases lying between them. Germline lookup yields CDR1 SGHRS and CDR2 YFSETQ. CDR3 loop: CASSLYSSSYNEQFF. CDR3 sequence (DNA): TGCGCCAGCAGCTTGTACTCCAGCTCCTACAATGAGCAGTTCTTC.

The chain is built from TRBV4-3 and TRBJ2-5, with 7 bases aligning to TRBD1. From germline, CDR1 is LGHNA and CDR2 YSLEER. The CDR3 is made up of 15 amino acids. The J segment lost 3 bases and the V segment lost 1 base, leaving 5 bases of the junction unmatched. The CDR3 bases are TGCGCCAGCAGCCAAGGGGTAGACAGGGAAGAGACCCAGTACTTC. Protein: CASSQGVDREETQYF.

The chain links TRBV20-1 to TRBJ2-3; 7 bases fit TRBD2. Losses at the gene ends were 3 bases for V and 6 bases for J; bases not matched to a gene: 9. Germline V gives CDR1 DFQATT, CDR2 SNEGSKA (reference sequence). CDR3 length equals 14 residues. For the CDR3, the DNA is TGCAGTGCTAGTGGTCTAGCGGACACCGATACGCAGTATTTT. It translates to CSASGLADTDTQYF.